These 30 T cell receptor beta chains originate from one sample sequenced in a study of molecular identifiers for immune sequencing clone quantification. TCRdb itself ran the PCR reads through MiXCR, one entry per CDR3 protein. The data hold 400,000 to 600,000 distinct CDR3 sequences, with over 20% observed a single time. The sample consisted of naive CD8+ T cells from blood, with Jurkat cell RNA spiked in. Regarding subset: FACS-sorted CD8+CD4-CCR7+CD45RA+ naive T cells. The receptors originated from a human donor in good health. Some libraries in this study had Jurkat cell RNA spiked in.

The chain uses TRBV24-1 and TRBJ2-1; 7 bases match TRBD1. The CDR3 spans 14 residues. Per the germline V gene, CDR1 is KGHDR and CDR2 is SFDVKD. V dropped 3 bases and J dropped 3; count of bases not matched to a gene: 1. The chain's CDR3 is CATSDNRGYNEQFF. The DNA of the CDR3 is TGTGCCACCAGTGATAACAGGGGCTACAATGAGCAGTTCTTC.

In its sample, this clonotype was seen a few times. The V and J genes are TRBV19 and TRBJ1-2; weak D call: TRBD1 (6 bases). Germline V gives CDR1 LNHDA, CDR2 SQIVND (reference sequence). CDR3 length: 14 amino acids. Trimming took 8 bases from V and 2 from J, leaving 15 bases between them. CDR3 loop: CASLPGHTNYGYTF. CDR3 in DNA: TGTGCCAGTCTACCGGGACATACGAACTATGGCTACACCTTC.

On this clonotype itself: This may be a read error, as it is one base from a much larger clone. The chain has TRBV7-2 and TRBJ1-5, with D perhaps matching TRBD1 (6 bases). Trimming stripped 3 bases from V and 4 bases from J, with 13 bases between. CDR1 and CDR2 from the germline V gene are SGHTA and FQGNSA. The CDR3 runs to 15 residues. The CDR3 spells CASSFWDTGNQPQHF. CDR3 in DNA: TGTGCCAGCAGCTTCTGGGACACGGGAAATCAGCCCCAGCATTTT.

This clonotype was seen only a few times. J is TRBJ2-1 and V is TRBV30; D ambiguous. Germline V gene sequence: CDR1 GTSNPN, CDR2 SVGIG (reference sequence). Trimming took off 0 bases at V and 7 bases at J, with 10 bases between the two ends. This CDR3 contains 13 residues. The CDR3 protein is CAWSVLGDNEQFF. In DNA form, the CDR3 reads TGTGCCTGGAGTGTACTTGGAGATAATGAGCAGTTCTTC.

This clonotype occurred many times. The chain carries TRBV5-1 and TRBJ2-7; D perhaps matches TRBD2 (6 bases). V lost 7 bases to trimming and J lost 6 bases, with 11 bases between them. Germline V gives CDR1 SGHRS, CDR2 YFSETQ. This CDR3 comprises 11 residues. The CDR3 DNA follows: TGCGCCAGCCGTGGAGGGGTCGAGCAGTACTTC. The encoded protein is CASRGGVEQYF.

The sample holds many counts of this clonotype. The chain is built from TRBV28 and TRBJ1-1, with 8 bases matching TRBD1. V dropped 3 bases and J dropped 5; count of bases not matched to a gene: 5. Germline loops: CDR1 MDHEN, CDR2 SYDVKM. The CDR3 covers 14 residues. In nucleotides, the CDR3 is TGTGCCAGCAGTTTCCGACAGGGGCGAACTGAAGCTTTCTTT. Protein: CASSFRQGRTEAFF.

This clonotype has at least ten counts. The chain links TRBV6-5 to TRBJ1-1; D is ambiguous. Germline lookup yields CDR1 MNHEY and CDR2 SVGAGI. V was pared by 8 bases and J by 0 bases, with 7 bases between. The CDR3 length is 12 residues. CDR3 coding DNA: TGTGCCAGCGGGCAGATGAACACTGAAGCTTTCTTT. It is translated as CASGQMNTEAFF.

This clonotype was recorded many times. CDR3 sequence (DNA): TGCAGTGCTAGAGTACTAGCGGGAGAATACGAGCAGTACTTC. Protein product: CSARVLAGEYEQYF. The chain couples TRBV20-1 to TRBJ2-7; 11 bases line up with TRBD2. The J segment lost 4 bases and the V segment lost 1 base, leaving 3 bases of the junction unmatched. Per germline, CDR1 DFQATT and CDR2 SNEGSKA (reference sequence). This CDR3 has 14 amino acids.

This clonotype was detected ten times or more. The chain uses TRBV5-1 and TRBJ2-3, with D possibly called TRBD1 or TRBD2 (6 bases each). From germline, CDR1 is SGHRS and CDR2 YFSETQ. The germline V and J ends were trimmed by 3 bases and 3 bases, with 14 bases remaining between them. The length of the CDR3 is 15 residues. CDR3: CASSSTGRRTDTQYF. The CDR3 nucleotides are TGCGCCAGCAGCTCTACAGGGAGGCGGACAGATACGCAGTATTTT.

This clonotype turned up a few times. This chain uses TRBV19 with TRBJ2-1, with TRBD2 matching 11 bases. The CDR3 is 15 residues long. CDR1 LNHDA and CDR2 SQIVND come from the germline V gene (reference sequence). Trimming removed 6 bases from V and 1 base from J; junction bases left unmatched: 2. The CDR3 DNA reads as TGTGCCAGTAGATTAGCGGGAGGGTCCTACAATGAGCAGTTCTTC. Its protein product is CASRLAGGSYNEQFF. Based on the CDR3 plus reference TRBV19 and TRBJ2-1, the full variable domain is DGGITQSPKYLFRKEGQNVTLSCEQNLNHDAMYWYRQDPGQGLRLIYYSQIVNDFQKGDIAEGYSVSREKKESFPLTVTSAQKNPTAFYLCASRLAGGSYNEQFFGPGTRLTVL.

This clonotype was counted many times. The J gene is TRBJ2-3, the V gene TRBV9; a possible D gene is TRBD1 (5 bases). This CDR3 has 14 residues. Looked up from germline, CDR1 is SGDLS and CDR2 is YYNGEE. V shed 2 bases and J shed 5 bases, with 12 bases lying between them. The CDR3 sequence: CASSVGQGIDTQYF. Here the CDR3 DNA reads TGTGCCAGCAGCGTTGGGCAGGGCATAGATACGCAGTATTTT.

In its sample, this clonotype was seen many times. The chain employs TRBV12-3 or TRBV12-4 and TRBJ2-7; no clear D gene. CDR3 length equals 16 residues. Trimming removed 2 bases from V and 3 bases from J, with 17 bases in between. CDR3 protein: CASSLTPPRSIYEQYF. The CDR3 nucleotides read TGTGCCAGCAGTTTAACACCCCCCCGGTCCATCTACGAGCAGTACTTC.

For this clonotype: A much larger clone is a single base away; this may be a read error. The chain is built from TRBV2 and TRBJ1-2; D is unresolved. The V end lost 8 bases, the J end lost 12 bases, and 10 bases lay between the germline ends. Germline V gene data show CDR1 as SNHLY and CDR2 as FYNNEI. CDR3 length: 9 residues. CDR3 in DNA: TGTGCCAGCCCCCAAGGCCACACCTTC. Its protein is CASPQGHTF.

The chain links TRBV19 to TRBJ2-7; D is unresolved. The CDR3 is made up of 14 amino acids. V was shortened by 5 bases and J by 5 bases, with 16 bases between the two germline ends. In germline, CDR1 is LNHDA, CDR2 SQIVND (reference sequence). CDR3: CASSLYSPADEQYF. As DNA, the CDR3 is TGTGCCAGTAGTCTTTATTCCCCAGCCGACGAGCAGTACTTC.

This clonotype appeared a single time. The chain uses TRBV5-1 and TRBJ2-1; TRBD2 matches 10 bases. The CDR3 has 13 amino acids. V was pared by 8 bases and J by 7 bases, with 6 bases of the junction left unmatched. Germline CDR1 is SGHRS and CDR2 is YFSETQ. CDR3 loop: CASGGLAANEQFF. The CDR3 DNA reads TGCGCCAGTGGAGGACTAGCGGCAAATGAGCAGTTCTTC.

This clonotype was observed many times. CDR3 protein: CASSFGGAFQYF. CDR3 DNA sequence: TGTGCCAGCAGCTTTGGAGGGGCCTTTCAGTACTTC. The chain is built from TRBV11-2 and TRBJ2-4, with D possibly being TRBD2 (6 bases). The CDR3 consists of 12 residues. Looked up from germline, CDR1 is SGHAT and CDR2 is FQNNGV. Between the trimmed V and J ends, which lost 3 bases and 11 bases, there was a span of 11 bases.

This clonotype was observed a few times. This rearrangement joins TRBV30 to TRBJ2-3; maybe TRBD1 (5 bases). V shed 5 bases and J shed 4 bases, with 22 bases lying between them. CDR1 and CDR2 (germline): GTSNPN, SVGIG (reference sequence). The CDR3 is 16 amino acids. The CDR3 reads CAWDPWTSSSADTQYF. In DNA, the CDR3 is TGTGCCTGGGACCCATGGACAAGTTCCTCGGCAGATACGCAGTATTTT.

On this clonotype itself: A much larger clone sits a single nucleotide away, making a read error possible. This chain uses TRBV6-5 with TRBJ2-3; D remains ambiguous. Germline loops: CDR1 MNHEY, CDR2 SVGAGI. This CDR3 is 17 amino acids long. The CDR3, as DNA: TGTGCCAGCGGTTACTCGAGTGGCACCTATAGCACAGATACGCAGTATTTT. It codes for CASGYSSGTYSTDTQYF.

This clonotype was recorded a few times. V gene TRBV4-1 combines with J gene TRBJ2-1; D is perhaps TRBD2 (6 bases). The CDR3 consists of 15 residues. Per the germline V gene, CDR1 is MGHRA and CDR2 is YSYEKL. Trimming shortened V by 0 bases and J by 3 bases, and 9 bases separated the two germline ends. The chain's CDR3 is CASSQDRGDYNEQFF. The CDR3 nucleotides read TGCGCCAGCAGCCAAGATCGCGGGGACTACAATGAGCAGTTCTTC.

The chain has TRBV3-2 and TRBJ2-7; TRBD1 reflects the table's D call only, with no check against the DNA. TRBV3-2 is given as a pseudogene. The CDR3 length is 17 residues. CDR3 in amino acids: CASSQDPFGQGDYEQYF. CDR3 DNA sequence: TGTGCCAGCAGCCAAGATCCCTTCGGGCAGGGCGACTACGAGCAGTACTTC.

For this clonotype: One junction end does not reproduce the germline sequence, and a read error may be involved. The rearrangement uses TRBV5-3 and TRBJ2-2; weak D call: TRBD1 (6 bases). TRBV5-3 is noted as an ORF with a role that remains uncertain. The CDR3 covers 16 residues. In DNA, the CDR3 is TGTGCCAGCAGCTTGGAGCAGGGGTTATACACCGGGGAGCTGTTTTTT. Translating gives CASSLEQGLYTGELFF.

This clonotype has just one count. As the CDR3 is not closed by the conserved phenylalanine or tryptophan, this likely results from a read error. The chain has TRBV6-2 or TRBV6-3 and TRBJ2-3, with D uncertain. Trimming removed 2 bases from V and 0 bases from J, with 9 bases in between. The CDR3 length is 15 residues. The germline V gene encodes CDR1 MNHEY and CDR2 SVGEGT. CDR3 sequence: CASSYAGFSTDTQYY. CDR3 DNA: TGTGCCAGCAGTTACGCCGGGTTTAGCACAGATACGCAGTATTAT.

CDR3 loop: CASSLYGQPQETQYF. The CDR3 DNA sequence: TGTGCCAGCAGTTTATACGGACAGCCTCAAGAGACCCAGTACTTC. This rearrangement joins TRBV12-3 or TRBV12-4 to TRBJ2-5; D may be TRBD1 (6 bases). The CDR3 is made up of 15 amino acids. Trimming removed 2 bases at V and 2 bases at J, with 12 bases between.

Concerning this clonotype itself: Given the absence of the conserved phenylalanine or tryptophan at the CDR3 end, a read error is likely. The CDR3: CASSQRRGLGTQGEQYI. As DNA, the CDR3 is TGTGCCAGCAGTCAAAGAAGGGGACTCGGGACACAGGGCGAGCAGTACATC. The chain joins TRBV27 to TRBJ2-7; D might be TRBD1 or TRBD2, each matching 6 bases. Germline lookup yields CDR1 MNHEY and CDR2 SMNVEV (reference sequence). V dropped 5 bases and J dropped 6 bases, with 26 bases sitting between them. The CDR3 has 17 amino acids.

This clonotype was observed a handful of times. The V call is TRBV2, the J call TRBJ2-5; D gene unclear. Trimming left V 8 bases short and J 5 bases short, with 18 bases between. The germline V gene has CDR1 SNHLY and CDR2 FYNNEI. The CDR3 is made up of 14 amino acids. The CDR3 coding sequence is TGTGCCAGCCGGCTGGCGGCAGTTGGGGAGACCCAGTACTTC. Translated: CASRLAAVGETQYF. The full variable domain, in which reference TRBV2 and TRBJ2-5 provide the parts outside the CDR3, is EPEVTQTPSHQVTQMGQEVILRCVPISNHLYFYWYRQILGQKVEFLVSFYNNEISEKSEIFDDQFSVERPDGSNFTLKIRSTKLEDSAMYFCASRLAAVGETQYFGPGTRLLVL.

At least ten counts were recorded for this clonotype. J is TRBJ1-1 and V is TRBV10-2, with 9 bases identical to TRBD1. This CDR3 has 15 residues. Germline trimming cut 3 bases from V and 4 bases from J; bases unmatched to any gene: 6. The V gene's germline CDR1 is WSHSY and CDR2 SAAADI. The CDR3 region has the DNA TGCGCCAGCAGTGAATACAGGGGGCGCGGCACTGAAGCTTTCTTT. Translating it yields CASSEYRGRGTEAFF.

This clonotype has a handful of counts. V gene TRBV27 combines with J gene TRBJ1-2; TRBD1 agrees at 9 bases. The CDR3 spans 15 residues. CDR1 is MNHEY, CDR2 SMNVEV, per germline (reference sequence). V lost 7 bases, J lost 4 bases, and 10 bases stayed unmatched. CDR3 in amino acids: CASTGTGSVSYGYTF. In DNA, the CDR3 is TGTGCCAGCACCGGGACAGGGTCGGTTAGCTATGGCTACACCTTC.

In its sample, this clonotype was seen once. A much more abundant neighbour one base away suggests this may be a read error. This chain joins TRBV7-9 and TRBJ1-5; no firm D call. Germline CDR1 SEHNR, CDR2 FQNEAQ (reference sequence). The CDR3 has 12 residues. CDR3 in amino acids: CASSLLLGPKHF. CDR3 in DNA: TGTGCCAGCAGCCTTCTTCTTGGGCCCAAGCATTTT.

As to this clonotype: A much larger clone differs by one base, so this may be a read error. V is TRBV4-3 and J is TRBJ1-1, with 10 bases aligning to TRBD1. Germline CDR1 reads LGHNA; CDR2 reads YSLEER. The CDR3 extends over 15 amino acids. Trimming removed 4 bases from V and 6 bases from J; junction bases left unmatched: 8. CDR3 nucleotide sequence: TGCGCCAGCAGCCGGATAGACAGGGGGCGTCCTGAAGCTTTCTTT. This translates into CASSRIDRGRPEAFF.

V gene TRBV4-3 combines with J gene TRBJ2-3; a weak D match, TRBD2 (7 bases). The V end lost 4 bases, the J end lost 4 bases, and 21 bases lay between the germline ends. Germline CDR1 LGHNA, CDR2 YSLEER. There are 17 residues in the CDR3. The DNA for the CDR3 is TGCGCCAGCAGCCCCTTCGGTGGGAGGGGGAGAGCAGATACGCAGTATTTT. Protein product: CASSPFGGRGRADTQYF.